This TCR beta chain was recovered during a study of blood T cell repertoires in COVID-19. Authors' processing steps: Cell counts per sample came from amplifying reference gene primers. The repertoire was sequenced with immunoSEQ multiplex PCR; TCRdb's copy has only in-frame clones and lacks some. D and trimming come from the DNA, and the V and J calls and clone size come from that table. The profile shows about 150,000 clones, 79% of them singletons. There are 12 residues in the CDR3. V lost 2 bases and J lost 9, with 10 bases in between. Germline loops: CDR1 MRHNA, CDR2 SNTAGT. V gene TRBV6-4 combines with J gene TRBJ1-2; no clear D. The sequence was collected from a man aged 45-60 years with active or convalescent COVID-19. Material: peripheral blood. The CDR3 sequence is CASSDAATCYTF. The CDR3 DNA reads as TGTGCCAGCAGTGACGCCGCTACTTGCTACACCTTC.